The entry that follows covers one T cell receptor beta chain sequence. Its cognate antigen is unknown. This CDR3 comprises 14 residues. Per the germline V gene, CDR1 is MNHNS and CDR2 is SASEGT. V shed 8 bases and J 4 bases; nucleotides not matched to a gene: 8. TCRdb's copy holds only in-frame clones and misses some; the assay was immunoSEQ multiplex PCR. The sample carries around 37,000 clones, around four fifths recorded once. The sample is drawn from a study of graft-versus-host responses after intestinal transplantation. For the study at large: In this cohort, recipients had multivisceral, liver-intestinal, or isolated intestinal transplants. Every one of the recipients received anti-thymocyte globulin induction and afterwards took tacrolimus and steroids for around 3 years. General study findings and limits: Recipient marrow harbored GvH clones, some of which surfaced first in ileum or blood.

The sequencing used PBMCs, collected 1070 days after transplant. The clonotype was recovered from a human patient who received an intestinal transplant, so some T cells may come from the graft donor. This chain uses TRBV6-1 with TRBJ2-7, with 10 positions matching TRBD1. The CDR3 is CASGSGTGVYEQYF. The CDR3 DNA reads TGTGCCAGCGGGTCCGGGACAGGGGTTTACGAGCAGTACTTC.